This entry lists 5 T cell receptor beta chains sequenced from one sample in a study of blood T cell repertoires in COVID-19 (dated by TCRdb to the early 2020s). Receptor libraries were prepared by the immunoSEQ multiplex PCR assay. Here the immuneACCESS table is served through TCRdb, limited to in-frame sequences with V and J called. Missing clones are a known gap in these copies; in checked studies unresolved V genes cover under half, and the rest lacks a known reason. The sample has about 47,000 clones on record, about 81% of them singletons. The top ten clones comprise 13% to 15% of the sample. The material sequenced was peripheral blood. Receptor source: a human donor with acute or convalescent COVID-19. The donor label of this sample is uncertain.

The V call is TRBV4-3, the J call TRBJ1-3, with D possibly matching TRBD1 (5 bases). Looked up from germline, CDR1 is LGHNA and CDR2 is YSLEER. This CDR3 spans 17 amino acids. Trimming removed 0 bases from V and 0 bases from J, with 12 bases in between. In nucleotides, the CDR3 is TGCGCCAGCAGCCAAGATCAGGGAGGCTACTCTGGAAACACCATATATTTT. This codes for CASSQDQGGYSGNTIYF.

The gene calls are TRBV9 and TRBJ2-2, with D unresolved. The CDR3 is 15 residues long. Germline CDR1 is SGDLS and CDR2 is YYNGEE. V dropped 0 bases and J dropped 2 bases, with 8 bases sitting between them. CDR3 DNA sequence: TGTGCCAGCAGCGTAGGTCCCAGTAACACCGGGGAGCTGTTTTTT. Amino acids: CASSVGPSNTGELFF.

The count of this clone is one. The genes are TRBV4-3 and TRBJ2-5; the D gene is possibly TRBD2 (6 bases). Deletions cut 0 bases from V and 5 bases from J, with 13 bases between. The CDR3 spans 15 residues. The germline V gene has CDR1 LGHNA and CDR2 YSLEER. Written as DNA, the CDR3 is TGCGCCAGCAGCCAAGAGGCTGCGGGGCGGGAGACCCAGTACTTC. Translated: CASSQEAAGRETQYF.

V usage is TRBV30 and J usage is TRBJ1-5; tentative D call: TRBD1 (5 bases). Per germline, CDR1 GTSNPN and CDR2 SVGIG (reference sequence). There are 13 residues in the CDR3. V dropped 4 bases and J dropped 6 bases, with 13 bases sitting between them. The CDR3 nucleotides are TGTGCCTGGAAAGGGCAGGGCGGTCAGCCCCAGCATTTT. Its protein product is CAWKGQGGQPQHF.

The sample holds a few counts of this clone. The sample carries other DNA sequences with the same CDR3. The gene calls are TRBV11-3 and TRBJ2-3; unclear D gene. Trimming pared 5 bases from V and 2 bases from J, leaving 8 bases between. Germline V gives CDR1 SGHNT, CDR2 YENEEA. This CDR3 spans 13 amino acids. CDR3 sequence: CASSLGLTDTQYF. The CDR3 DNA reads TGTGCCAGCAGCCTCGGTCTCACAGATACGCAGTATTTT.